This T cell receptor (beta chain) was observed in a study of cytomegalovirus exposure and HLA in healthy donors. Study results and limitations: Both high specificity and high sensitivity reportedly marked the classifier's diagnosis of cytomegalovirus status.

CDR1 SGHVS and CDR2 FNYEAQ come from the germline V gene. V lost 5 bases and J lost 0, with 13 bases in between. This CDR3 is built from 16 residues. The PCR employed 60 Vbeta primers together with 13 Jbeta primers. Sequenced by immunoSEQ multiplex PCR; TCRdb stores in-frame clones only, minus some. The sample records under 200,000 clones, 84% being singletons. Concerning this clone itself: What it recognizes is unknown.

The sequencing input was PBMCs. J is TRBJ2-2 and V is TRBV7-6, with D possibly matching TRBD2 (7 bases). This clonotype was sampled from a man aged 25-45 years in good health and CMV-seronegative. In DNA, the CDR3 is TGTGCCAGCAGCCCGTGGGGGGGCGCGAACACCGGGGAGCTGTTTTTT. Encoded protein: CASSPWGGANTGELFF.